One TCR beta chain is described in this entry. Its specificity is not known. With 5 bases removed from V and 0 bases from J, the gap between germline ends came to 7 bases. In germline, CDR1 is LNHDA, CDR2 SQIVND (reference sequence). This CDR3 has 13 amino acids. Measured with immunoSEQ multiplex PCR; TCRdb has only the in-frame clones, and not every one. This table holds about 130,000 clones, less than 95% found once. The data are from a study of OX40 agonist ivuxolimab in advanced cancers. General study findings and limits: Expanded peripheral T cells had an undetermined antigen specificity.

The specimen was CD4+ or CD8+ T cells sorted from blood, collected in a trial of the OX40 agonist ivuxolimab. The chain has TRBV19 and TRBJ1-1; D ambiguous. The TCR was taken from an adult with an advanced solid tumor such as melanoma, head and neck, liver or kidney cancer. CDR3 coding DNA: TGTGCCAGTAGTTTCCAGCTGAACACTGAAGCTTTCTTT. This translates into CASSFQLNTEAFF.